What follows are 3 T cell receptor beta chains derived from one specimen sequenced in a study of STAT5B mutations in CD4+ large granular lymphocyte leukemia. Repertoires were generated with immunoSEQ multiplex PCR, while TCRdb's copy carries only in-frame clones and drops some. The table includes roughly 4,600 clones, roughly 78% detected once. Sequences were obtained from PBMCs. The receptors were sampled from a man between 70 and 80 years old with CD4+ T-cell large granular lymphocyte leukemia.

The chain employs TRBV2 and TRBJ1-5; D is unresolved. Germline CDR1 and CDR2: SNHLY and FYNNEI. The germline V and J ends were trimmed by 3 bases and 4 bases, with 10 bases remaining between them. This CDR3 is built from 14 residues. For the CDR3, the DNA is TGTGCCAGCAGTGACGGGGTAAGGAATCAGCCCCAGCATTTT. Residues: CASSDGVRNQPQHF.

The chain recombines TRBV29-1 with TRBJ2-3; 7 positions agree with TRBD1. CDR3 size: 13 residues. Germline V CDR1 and CDR2: SQVTM, ANQGSEA. Trimming at V came to 6 bases and at J to 8 bases, leaving 11 bases not matched to a gene. The CDR3 here is CSVAPTGLGTQYF. The DNA for the CDR3 is TGCAGCGTGGCGCCGACAGGGTTAGGTACGCAGTATTTT.

V gene TRBV5-4 combines with J gene TRBJ1-3; no definite D call. Germline loops: CDR1 SGHNT, CDR2 YYREEE (reference sequence). The CDR3 has 13 residues. V shed 8 bases and J shed 1 base, with 10 bases lying between them. For the CDR3, the DNA is TGTGCCAGTAGACACCTATCTGGAAACACCATATATTTT. Protein: CASRHLSGNTIYF.